Given below is one TCR beta chain in context. Antigen: not known. The sample belongs to a study of a mutant IDH1 vaccine in newly diagnosed glioma. Study information: Of treated patients, approximately 62% were men and about 38% women, averaging roughly 40 years. Receipt of radiotherapy, temozolomide, or both preceded the study, and most received both.

Study-wide findings and caveats: Pseudoprogression looked unconnected to shifts in top peripheral T cell clonotypes.

TCRdb's copy holds only in-frame clones and misses some; the assay was immunoSEQ multiplex PCR. This table holds 20,000 to 25,000 clones, roughly 86% found once. Time point denoted: week 11, during vaccination. Vaccination used 300 ug of mutant IDH1 20-mer peptide per dose, with topical imiquimod. Those who donated had recent WHO grade 3 or 4 IDH1-mutant, ATRX-lost astrocytomas. Deletions cut 5 bases from V and 5 bases from J, with 13 bases between. Germline V gene sequence: CDR1 SGHTA, CDR2 FQGNSA. This CDR3 comprises 14 residues. The chain joins TRBV7-2 to TRBJ1-5; D is unclear. Sequenced material: PBMCs, taken from a glioma patient whose treatment included an IDH1 peptide vaccine. This TCR came from a woman aged 40 to 50 with glioma. CDR3 nucleotide sequence: TGTGCCAGCAGCCCACGGAAGGTTCATCAGCCCCAGCATTTT. Its translation is CASSPRKVHQPQHF. Full variable domain (missing parts from reference TRBV7-2 and TRBJ1-5): GAGVSQSPSNKVTEKGKDVELRCDPISGHTALYWYRQSLGQGLEFLIYFQGNSAPDKSGLPSDRFSAERTGGSVSTLTIQRTQQEDSAVYLCASSPRKVHQPQHFGDGTRLSIL.